Listed here is a single T cell receptor beta chain. No cognate antigen has been identified for it. No base-level quality is on record; no much larger clone is a single base apart. In a few donor pairs, further sequencing was done on unstimulated CD8+ naive, CD4+ memory, CD8+ TEMRA, CD4+ naive and CD8+ effector memory subsets. Sorted unstimulated T cells and proliferating T cells recovered from mixed lymphocyte reactions were subjected to TCRbeta CDR3 sequencing. Fresh whole blood from fewer than 12 HLA-typed healthy donors was used to isolate PBMCs. The data belong to a study of siplizumab effects on memory and regulatory T cells (dated by TCRdb to the late 2010s). Context from the whole study: The study looked at the effect of siplizumab, an anti-CD2 antibody, on alloreactive T-cell subsets in allogeneic mixed lymphocyte reactions made from human PBMCs.

The CDR3 covers 15 residues, taking in both the cysteine and the phenylalanine. The retained sequence is limited to the CDR3, 45 bases, with the frame set at the first base. V and J are trimmed by 2 bases and 4 bases, and the gene matches miss 6 bases of the junction. The germline V gene (reference sequence) sets CDR1 to LNHDA and CDR2 to SQIVND. The paper as a whole reports these results and caveats: Sequences below about 10^-5 frequency were poorly captured, so only a minor fraction of alloreactive clones could be mapped to unstimulated subsets. Compared with memory T cells, unstimulated naive T cells appeared more diverse, and naive cells seemed to make a substantial contribution to the alloresponse. Whether proliferating Tregs from siplizumab cultures were suppressive was not functionally confirmed. In reactions with siplizumab, an average of about 62% of mappable alloreactive CD4+ clones were Treg-derived, compared with 26.9% in control reactions. The cumulative frequency of alloreactive sequences traceable to unstimulated CD4+ memory T cells was significantly reduced by siplizumab. A naive or memory phenotype could not be assigned to roughly 80-97% of proliferating CD4+ or CD8+ clones.

Libraries were constructed by the immunoSEQ multiplex PCR assay. The deep sequencing platform assayed some 98,000 TCR templates per sample. Genomic DNA extracted from sorted T cells was used for TCRbeta CDR3 sequencing. From the authors' description of their analysis: The R programming language was used for the clonal analysis of the TCRbeta CDR3 data. Alloreactive CD4+ and CD8+ clones were identified by comparing unstimulated samples to CFSE-low samples taken after the reaction. Regulatory or non-regulatory origin of alloreactive CD4+ clones was assigned by matching sequences to the sorted unstimulated Treg and non-Treg repertoires. As stored in TCRdb, this immuneACCESS dataset retains in-frame rearrangements with V and J assigned. A fraction of the clones does not appear; measured against another copy, unresolved V genes explain less than half of the discrepancy, and the remainder lacks a known reason. V and J calls plus clone size are reproduced from that table; the DNA served to infer D and trimming. The sample contains about 55,000 clones, approximately 97% of them found a single time. The ten largest clones represent approximately 0.59% of the sample.

The sequence came from a human donor in good health. Recombination connected TRBV19 to TRBJ2-5; TRBD1 aligns with 8 central bases. Sequencing used naive CD4+ T cells sorted from blood. Explained via the paper, the cell subset or site label denotes: unstimulated naive T cells. The nucleotide sequence is given as TGTGCCAGTAGTATAACCCGGACAGGGTCAGAGACCCAGTACTTC. Translated, it gives CASSITRTGSETQYF. The reference TRBV19 and TRBJ2-5 proteins fill in what lies around the CDR3, so the full variable domain reads DGGITQSPKYLFRKEGQNVTLSCEQNLNHDAMYWYRQDPGQGLRLIYYSQIVNDFQKGDIAEGYSVSREKKESFPLTVTSAQKNPTAFYLCASSITRTGSETQYFGPGTRLLVL.